This T cell receptor (beta chain) was captured by sequencing in a study of T cell repertoires in cytomegalovirus infection. Study-level information: Use of recently identified HLA-C-restricted and well-studied HLA-B-restricted CMV epitopes was part of the study. A matching HLA type, together with CMV infection, was signaled by public TCR beta signatures.

A note on this clonotype: What it recognizes is unknown.

TCRdb independently ran MiXCR on the reads; one entry per CDR3 protein. The sample shows about 890,000 distinct CDR3 sequences, approximately 33% of them seen only once. Germline assignment: CDR1 MDHEN and CDR2 SYDVKM. This CDR3 spans 15 amino acids. V was pared by 8 bases and J by 0 bases, with 16 bases between. Study observations and caveats: What dominated the ex vivo response were HLA-C-restricted CMV-specific TCR beta clonotypes.

This TCR derives from a human donor in good health (CMV status not recorded). Some clones in this sample may be carry-over from other donors' samples. Sample: cultured CD8+ T cells from PBMCs, taken from culture after CMV antigen stimulation. This rearrangement joins TRBV28 to TRBJ1-1, with a possible D match to TRBD1 (6 bases). The CDR3 loop reads CASGEAGELNTEAFF. As DNA, the CDR3 is TGTGCCAGCGGAGAGGCAGGGGAACTGAACACTGAAGCTTTCTTT.